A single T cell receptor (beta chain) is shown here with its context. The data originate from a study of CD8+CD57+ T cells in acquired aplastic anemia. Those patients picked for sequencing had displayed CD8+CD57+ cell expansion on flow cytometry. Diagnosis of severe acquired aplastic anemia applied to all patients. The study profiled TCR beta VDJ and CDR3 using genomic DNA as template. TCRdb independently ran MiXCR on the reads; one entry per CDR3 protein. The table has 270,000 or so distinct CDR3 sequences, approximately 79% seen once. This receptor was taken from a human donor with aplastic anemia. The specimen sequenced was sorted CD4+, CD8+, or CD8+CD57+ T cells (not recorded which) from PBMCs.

The CDR3 sequence: CASSLARAGPNYGYTF. Here the CDR3 DNA reads TGTGCCAGCAGTTTAGCGCGGGCAGGGCCTAACTATGGCTACACCTTC. The chain combines TRBV12-3 or TRBV12-4 with TRBJ1-2, with a possible D match to TRBD1 (5 bases). The CDR3 is 16 amino acids. V lost 0 bases, J lost 0 bases, and 11 bases lay in between.